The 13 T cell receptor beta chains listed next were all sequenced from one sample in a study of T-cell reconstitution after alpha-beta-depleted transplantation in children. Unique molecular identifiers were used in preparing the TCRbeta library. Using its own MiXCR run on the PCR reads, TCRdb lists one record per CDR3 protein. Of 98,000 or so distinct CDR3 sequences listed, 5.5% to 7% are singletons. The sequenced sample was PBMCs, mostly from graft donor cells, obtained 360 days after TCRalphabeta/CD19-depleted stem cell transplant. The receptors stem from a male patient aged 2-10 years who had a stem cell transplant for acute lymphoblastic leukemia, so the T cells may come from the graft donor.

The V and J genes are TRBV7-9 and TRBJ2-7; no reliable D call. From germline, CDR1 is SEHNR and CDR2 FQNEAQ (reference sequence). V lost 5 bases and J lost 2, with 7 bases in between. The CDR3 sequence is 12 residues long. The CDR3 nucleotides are TGTGCCAGCAGCCGCAACCCCTACGAGCAGTACTTC. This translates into CASSRNPYEQYF.

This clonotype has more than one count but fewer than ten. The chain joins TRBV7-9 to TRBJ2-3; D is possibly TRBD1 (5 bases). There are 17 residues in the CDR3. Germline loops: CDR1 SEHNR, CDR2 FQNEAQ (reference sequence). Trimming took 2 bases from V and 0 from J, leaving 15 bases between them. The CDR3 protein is CASSLTRTGLSTDTQYF. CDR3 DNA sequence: TGTGCCAGCAGCTTAACTCGAACAGGCCTTAGCACAGATACGCAGTATTTT.

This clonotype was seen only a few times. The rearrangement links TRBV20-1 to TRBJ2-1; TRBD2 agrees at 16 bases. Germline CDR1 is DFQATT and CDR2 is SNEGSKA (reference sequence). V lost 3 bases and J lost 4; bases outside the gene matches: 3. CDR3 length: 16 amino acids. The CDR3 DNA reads TGCAGTGCTAGGGGACTAGCGGGGGGGGGTTACAATGAGCAGTTCTTC. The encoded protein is CSARGLAGGGYNEQFF.

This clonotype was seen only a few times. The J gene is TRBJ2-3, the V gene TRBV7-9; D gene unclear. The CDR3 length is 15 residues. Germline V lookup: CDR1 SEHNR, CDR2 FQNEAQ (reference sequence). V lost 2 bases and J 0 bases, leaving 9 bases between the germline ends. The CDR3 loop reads CASSLSYSSTDTQYF. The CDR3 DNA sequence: TGTGCCAGCAGCTTATCATATTCTAGCACAGATACGCAGTATTTT. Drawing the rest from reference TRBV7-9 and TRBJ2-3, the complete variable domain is DTGVSQNPRHKITKRGQNVTFRCDPISEHNRLYWYRQTLGQGPEFLTYFQNEAQLEKSRLLSDRFSAERPKGSFSTLEIQRTEQGDSAMYLCASSLSYSSTDTQYFGPGTRLTVL.

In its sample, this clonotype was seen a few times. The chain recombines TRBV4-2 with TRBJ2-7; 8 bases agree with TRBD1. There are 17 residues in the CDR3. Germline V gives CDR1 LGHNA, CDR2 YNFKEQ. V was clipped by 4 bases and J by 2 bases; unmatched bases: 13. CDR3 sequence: CASSPPRGEQGAYEQYF. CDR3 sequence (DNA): TGTGCCAGCAGCCCTCCAAGGGGGGAACAGGGGGCCTACGAGCAGTACTTC.

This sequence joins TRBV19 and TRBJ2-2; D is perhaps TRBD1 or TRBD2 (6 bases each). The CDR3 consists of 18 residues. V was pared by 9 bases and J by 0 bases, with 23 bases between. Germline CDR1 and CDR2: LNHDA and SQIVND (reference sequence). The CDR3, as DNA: TGTGCCAGGGGGGGCGGGGAGGCACTCTTCGCGAACACCGGGGAGCTGTTTTTT. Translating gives CARGGGEALFANTGELFF.

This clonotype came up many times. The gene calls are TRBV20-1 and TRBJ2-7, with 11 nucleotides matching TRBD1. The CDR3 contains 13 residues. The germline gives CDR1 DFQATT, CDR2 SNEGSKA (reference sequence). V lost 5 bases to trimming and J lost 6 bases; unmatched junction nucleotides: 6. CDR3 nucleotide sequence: TGCAGTGCTCAACGGACAGGGGGCCTCGAGCAGTACTTC. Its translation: CSAQRTGGLEQYF.

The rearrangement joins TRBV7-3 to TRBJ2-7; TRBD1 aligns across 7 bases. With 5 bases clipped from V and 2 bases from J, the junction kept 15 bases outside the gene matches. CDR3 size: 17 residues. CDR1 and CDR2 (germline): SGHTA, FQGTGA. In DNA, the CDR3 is TGTGCCAGCAGCCCTACCGAGCCCGGGACAGACGCCTACGAGCAGTACTTC. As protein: CASSPTEPGTDAYEQYF.

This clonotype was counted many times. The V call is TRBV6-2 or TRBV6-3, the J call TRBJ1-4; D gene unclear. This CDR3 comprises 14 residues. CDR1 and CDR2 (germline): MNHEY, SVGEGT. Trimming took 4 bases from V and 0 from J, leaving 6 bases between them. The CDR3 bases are TGTGCCAGCAGTTTCCTCGCAACTAATGAAAAACTGTTTTTT. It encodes CASSFLATNEKLFF.

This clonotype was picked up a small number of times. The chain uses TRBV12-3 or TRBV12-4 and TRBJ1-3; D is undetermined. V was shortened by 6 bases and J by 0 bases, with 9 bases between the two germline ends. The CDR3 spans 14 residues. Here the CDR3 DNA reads TGTGCCAGCAGCCGTGTTATCTCTGGAAACACCATATATTTT. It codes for CASSRVISGNTIYF.

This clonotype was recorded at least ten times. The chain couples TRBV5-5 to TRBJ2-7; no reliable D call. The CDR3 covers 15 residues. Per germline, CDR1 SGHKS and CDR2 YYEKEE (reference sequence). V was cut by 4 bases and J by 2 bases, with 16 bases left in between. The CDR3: CASSPKPNGAYEQYF. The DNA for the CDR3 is TGTGCCAGCAGCCCAAAACCCAACGGTGCCTACGAGCAGTACTTC. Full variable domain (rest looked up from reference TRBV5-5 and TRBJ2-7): DAGVTQSPTHLIKTRGQQVTLRCSPISGHKSVSWYQQVLGQGPQFIFQYYEKEERGRGNFPDRFSARQFPNYSSELNVNALLLGDSALYLCASSPKPNGAYEQYFGPGTRLTVT.

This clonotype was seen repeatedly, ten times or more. This chain's CDR3 is CASSVSGAQETQYF. CDR3 coding DNA: TGTGCCAGCAGCGTTTCGGGGGCCCAAGAGACCCAGTACTTC. This chain connects TRBV9 to TRBJ2-5; D may be TRBD1 or TRBD2 (6 bases each). V lost 2 bases and J lost 1, with 9 bases in between. Germline V gives CDR1 SGDLS, CDR2 YYNGEE. The CDR3 sequence is 14 residues long.

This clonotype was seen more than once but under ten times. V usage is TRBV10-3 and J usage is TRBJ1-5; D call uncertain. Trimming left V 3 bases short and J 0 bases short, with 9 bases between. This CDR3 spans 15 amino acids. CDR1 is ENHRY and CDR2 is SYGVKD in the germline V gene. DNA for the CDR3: TGTGCCATCAGTGAAGGACGGGATAGCAATCAGCCCCAGCATTTT. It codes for CAISEGRDSNQPQHF.